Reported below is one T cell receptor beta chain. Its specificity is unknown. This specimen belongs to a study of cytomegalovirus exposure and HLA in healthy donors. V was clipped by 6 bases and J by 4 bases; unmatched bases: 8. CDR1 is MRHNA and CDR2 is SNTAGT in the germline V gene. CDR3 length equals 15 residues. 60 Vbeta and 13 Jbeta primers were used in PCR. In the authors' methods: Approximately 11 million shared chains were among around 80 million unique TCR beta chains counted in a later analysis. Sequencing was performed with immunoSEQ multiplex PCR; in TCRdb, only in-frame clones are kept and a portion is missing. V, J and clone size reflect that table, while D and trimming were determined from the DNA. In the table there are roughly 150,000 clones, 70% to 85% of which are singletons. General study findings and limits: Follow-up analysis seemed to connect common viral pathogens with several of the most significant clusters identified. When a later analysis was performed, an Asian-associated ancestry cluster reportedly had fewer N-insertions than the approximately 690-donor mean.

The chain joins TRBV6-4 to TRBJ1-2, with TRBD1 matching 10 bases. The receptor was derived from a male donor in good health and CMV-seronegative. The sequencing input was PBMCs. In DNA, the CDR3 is TGTGCCAGCAGCGGCGGACAGGGGGAGTTCTATGGCTACACCTTC. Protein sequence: CASSGGQGEFYGYTF.